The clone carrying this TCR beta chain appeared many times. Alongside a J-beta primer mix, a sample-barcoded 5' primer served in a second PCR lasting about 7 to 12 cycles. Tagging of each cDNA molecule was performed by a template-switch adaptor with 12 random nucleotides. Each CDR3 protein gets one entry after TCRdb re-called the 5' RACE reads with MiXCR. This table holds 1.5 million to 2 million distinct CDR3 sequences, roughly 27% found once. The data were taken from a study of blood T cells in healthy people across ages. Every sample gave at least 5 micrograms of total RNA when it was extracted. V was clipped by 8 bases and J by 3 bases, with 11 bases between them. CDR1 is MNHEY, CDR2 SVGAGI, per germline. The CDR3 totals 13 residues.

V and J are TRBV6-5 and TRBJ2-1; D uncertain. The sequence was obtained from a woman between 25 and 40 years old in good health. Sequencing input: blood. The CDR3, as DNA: TGTGCCAGCGGACCGGGTTTCTACAATGAGCAGTTCTTC. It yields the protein CASGPGFYNEQFF.